Listed here are 2 T cell receptor beta chains from one sample, sequenced in a study of blood T cells in healthy people across ages. Primers used in a second PCR of roughly 6 to 11 cycles were a sample-barcoded 5' primer and a J-beta primer mix. MiXCR, run by TCRdb on the 5' RACE reads, gives a single entry per CDR3 protein. The table shows roughly 900,000 distinct CDR3 sequences, with around 46% occurring only once. Input material: blood. Source of these receptors: a man aged 25 to 45 in good health.

This clonotype was detected only once. The chain links TRBV4-3 to TRBJ2-3; D unclear. CDR1 and CDR2 (germline): LGHNA, YSLEER. Trimming pared 0 bases from V and 2 bases from J, leaving 9 bases between. The CDR3 is 15 amino acids. CDR3 nucleotides: TGCGCCAGCAGCCAAGATGTGGCAGCCACAGATACGCAGTATTTT. Translation gives CASSQDVAATDTQYF.

This clonotype has ten or more counts. This chain links TRBV5-1 with TRBJ2-3; 14 bases agree with TRBD2. With 2 bases clipped from V and 2 bases from J, the junction kept 4 bases outside the gene matches. The CDR3 spans 17 residues. Looked up from germline, CDR1 is SGHRS and CDR2 is YFSETQ. The CDR3 DNA follows: TGCGCCAGCAGCTTAGGACTAGCGGGGGGAACCACAGATACGCAGTATTTT. Translating it yields CASSLGLAGGTTDTQYF.